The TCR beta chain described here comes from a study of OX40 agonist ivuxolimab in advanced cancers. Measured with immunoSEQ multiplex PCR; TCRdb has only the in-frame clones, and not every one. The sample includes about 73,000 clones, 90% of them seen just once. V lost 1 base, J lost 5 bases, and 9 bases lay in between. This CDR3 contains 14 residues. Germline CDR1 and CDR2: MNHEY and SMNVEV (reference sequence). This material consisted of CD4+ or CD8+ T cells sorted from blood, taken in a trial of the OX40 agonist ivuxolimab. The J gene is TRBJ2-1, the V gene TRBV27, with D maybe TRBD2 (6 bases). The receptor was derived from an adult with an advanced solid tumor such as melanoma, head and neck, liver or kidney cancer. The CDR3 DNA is TGTGCCAGCAGTTTATGGACTACCGACAATGAGCAGTTCTTC. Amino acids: CASSLWTTDNEQFF.